What follows are 4 T cell receptor beta chains derived from one specimen sequenced in a study of blood T cell repertoires in COVID-19. The repertoire was sequenced with immunoSEQ multiplex PCR; TCRdb's copy has only in-frame clones and lacks some. There are some 400,000 clones in the sample; approximately 89% occur only once, and 2% to 2.5% lies in the top ten. Input material: peripheral blood. The receptors stem from an older woman with COVID-19, enrolled during active disease.

This clone came up once. V and J are TRBV13 and TRBJ1-3, with TRBD1 identical over 7 bases. Germline assignment: CDR1 PRHDT and CDR2 FYEKMQ (reference sequence). This CDR3 region has 14 residues. V lost 5 bases to trimming and J lost 5 bases; unmatched junction nucleotides: 6. The CDR3 protein is CASSPRTGRNTIYF. The CDR3, as DNA: TGTGCCAGCAGCCCGAGGACAGGCAGAAACACCATATATTTT. Supplemented by reference TRBV13 and TRBJ1-3, the full variable domain reads AAGVIQSPRHLIKEKRETATLKCYPIPRHDTVYWYQQGPGQDPQFLISFYEKMQSDKGSIPDRFSAQQFSDYHSELNMSSLELGDSALYFCASSPRTGRNTIYFGEGSWLTVV.

Here the CDR3 DNA reads TGTGCCAGCAGCTTCATCCAGGGACATGAAGCTTTCTTT. The encoded protein is CASSFIQGHEAFF. V and J are TRBV7-3 and TRBJ1-1, with D possibly matching TRBD1 (6 bases). V lost 3 bases to trimming and J lost 7 bases, with 12 bases between them. The CDR3 length is 13 residues. Germline-derived CDR1 and CDR2 are SGHTA and FQGTGA.

The chain links TRBV3-1 (or the pseudogene TRBV3-2) to TRBJ1-1; maybe TRBD1 (5 bases). Trimming took off 6 bases at V and 5 bases at J, with 10 bases between the two ends. CDR1 and CDR2 from the germline V gene are LGHDT and YNNKEL (reference sequence). CDR3 length: 12 amino acids. Written as DNA, the CDR3 is TGTGCCAGCAGTCCCCCAGGGACTGAAGCTTTCTTT. This encodes CASSPPGTEAFF.

This sequence joins TRBV5-1 and TRBJ2-2, with TRBD2 matching 9 bases. This CDR3 has 18 amino acids. With V trimmed by 2 bases and J by 1 base, 9 bases remained unmatched. CDR1 and CDR2 (germline): SGHRS, YFSETQ. CDR3 sequence reads: CASSFGLAGQWNTGELFF. The DNA of the CDR3 is TGCGCCAGCAGCTTTGGTCTAGCGGGGCAATGGAACACCGGGGAGCTGTTTTTT.